The rows below give T cell receptor beta chains drawn from one sample of a study of blood T cell repertoires in COVID-19. TCRdb's copy holds only in-frame clones and misses some; the assay was immunoSEQ multiplex PCR. The repertoire includes some 260,000 clones, approximately 83% of them detected once, and roughly 9.8% sits in the top ten. Sample: peripheral blood. All receptors come from a man older than 75 with acute or convalescent COVID-19. CDR3s leave out the opening cysteine and the closing phenylalanine or tryptophan.

>TRBJ1-1|TRBV20-1
SANDGNTEAF
>TRBJ1-2|TRBV18
ASSLGTMNGYT
>TRBJ1-6|TRBV5-1
ASSLTLAGNSPLH
>TRBJ1-4|TRBV3-1/TRBV3-2
ASSQQGLRREKLF
>TRBJ2-7|TRBV28
ASRTQGVLTHEQY
>TRBJ2-7|TRBV18
ASSRDLSGGTSYEQY
>TRBJ2-4|TRBV19
ASRPVGGKNIQY
>TRBJ2-1|TRBV28
ASSFPRTGSSYNEQF
>TRBJ1-1|TRBV19
ASSIRGTEAF
>TRBJ2-3|TRBV7-9
ACSRRPSTDTQY
>TRBJ1-5|TRBV10-2
ASRRQGDQPQH
>TRBJ1-1|TRBV10-3
AISELDKRLMNTEAF
>TRBJ1-3|TRBV18
ASSNGGTGNTIY
>TRBJ1-1|TRBV5-1
ASSYRGPNTEAF
>TRBJ1-5|TRBV6-6
ASSYLGGPNQPQH
>TRBJ1-5|TRBV3-1/TRBV3-2
ASSQDPSSNQPQH
>TRBJ1-3|TRBV5-1
ASSLGSGYSGNTIY
>TRBJ2-5|TRBV6-5
ASRRRGEETQY
>TRBJ2-7|TRBV27
ASSPGGGTYEQY
>TRBJ1-5|TRBV6-4
ASSVGTGYNQPQH